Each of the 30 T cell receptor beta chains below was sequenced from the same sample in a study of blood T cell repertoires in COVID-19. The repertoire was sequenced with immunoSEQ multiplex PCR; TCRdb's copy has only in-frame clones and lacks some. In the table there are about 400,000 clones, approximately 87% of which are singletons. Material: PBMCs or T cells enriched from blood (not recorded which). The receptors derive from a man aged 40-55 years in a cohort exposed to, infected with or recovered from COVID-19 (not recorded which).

CDR3 loop: CASSRQGGNDYGYTF. CDR3 sequence (DNA): TGCGCCAGCAGCAGACAGGGGGGGAACGACTATGGCTACACCTTC. The chain is built from TRBV5-1 and TRBJ1-2, with 9 bases lining up with TRBD1. Germline V gene data show CDR1 as SGHRS and CDR2 as YFSETQ. This CDR3 region has 15 residues. Trimming at V came to 4 bases and at J to 3 bases, leaving 7 bases not matched to a gene.

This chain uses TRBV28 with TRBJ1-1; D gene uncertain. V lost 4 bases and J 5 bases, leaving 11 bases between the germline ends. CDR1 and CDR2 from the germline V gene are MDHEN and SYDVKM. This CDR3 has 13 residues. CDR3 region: CASSSGRKTEAFF. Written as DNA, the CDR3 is TGTGCCAGCAGTTCCGGGAGAAAAACTGAAGCTTTCTTT.

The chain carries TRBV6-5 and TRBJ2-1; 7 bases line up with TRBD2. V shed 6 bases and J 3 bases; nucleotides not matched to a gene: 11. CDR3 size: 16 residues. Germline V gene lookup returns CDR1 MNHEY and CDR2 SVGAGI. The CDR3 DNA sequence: TGTGCCAGCAGATACGGGCGGCTAGCGGACTACAATGAGCAGTTCTTC. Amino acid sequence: CASRYGRLADYNEQFF.

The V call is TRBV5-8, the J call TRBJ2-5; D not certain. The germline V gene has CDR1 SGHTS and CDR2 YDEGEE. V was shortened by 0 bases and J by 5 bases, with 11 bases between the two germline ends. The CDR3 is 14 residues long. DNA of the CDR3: TGTGCCAGCAGCTTGGTCCAAACCAGGGAGACCCAGTACTTC. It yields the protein CASSLVQTRETQYF. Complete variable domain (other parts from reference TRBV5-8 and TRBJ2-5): EAGVTQSPTHLIKTRGQQATLRCSPISGHTSVYWYQQALGLGLQFLLWYDEGEERNRGNFPPRFSGRQFPNYSSELNVNALELEDSALYLCASSLVQTRETQYFGPGTRLLVL.

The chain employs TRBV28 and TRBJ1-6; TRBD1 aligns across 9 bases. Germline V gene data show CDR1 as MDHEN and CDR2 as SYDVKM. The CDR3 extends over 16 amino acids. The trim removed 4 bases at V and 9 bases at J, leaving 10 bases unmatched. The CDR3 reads CASSSNRGQGSSPLHF. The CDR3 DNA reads TGTGCCAGCAGTTCCAACCGTGGACAGGGGAGTTCACCCCTCCACTTT. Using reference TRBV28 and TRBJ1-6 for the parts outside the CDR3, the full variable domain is DVKVTQSSRYLVKRTGEKVFLECVQDMDHENMFWYRQDPGLGLRLIYFSYDVKMKEKGDIPEGYSVSREKKERFSLILESASTNQTSMYLCASSSNRGQGSSPLHFGNGTRLTVT.

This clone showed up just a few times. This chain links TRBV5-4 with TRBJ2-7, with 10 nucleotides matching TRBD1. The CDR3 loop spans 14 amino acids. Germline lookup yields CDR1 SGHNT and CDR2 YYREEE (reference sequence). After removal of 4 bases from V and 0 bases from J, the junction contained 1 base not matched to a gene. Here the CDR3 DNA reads TGTGCCAGCAGCCGGGACAGGGGCTCCTACGAGCAGTACTTC. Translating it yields CASSRDRGSYEQYF.

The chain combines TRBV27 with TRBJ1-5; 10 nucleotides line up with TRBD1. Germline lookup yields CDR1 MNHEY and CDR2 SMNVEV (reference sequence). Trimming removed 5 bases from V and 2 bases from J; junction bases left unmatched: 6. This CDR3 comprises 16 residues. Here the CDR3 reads CASSPGGTGGNQPQHF. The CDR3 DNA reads TGTGCCAGCAGTCCGGGAGGGACAGGGGGCAATCAGCCCCAGCATTTT.

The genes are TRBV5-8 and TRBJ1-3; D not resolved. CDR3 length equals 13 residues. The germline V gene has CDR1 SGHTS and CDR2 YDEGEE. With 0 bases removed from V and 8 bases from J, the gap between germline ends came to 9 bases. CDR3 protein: CASSLVRVHTIYF. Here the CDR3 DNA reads TGTGCCAGCAGCTTGGTGCGGGTACACACCATATATTTT.

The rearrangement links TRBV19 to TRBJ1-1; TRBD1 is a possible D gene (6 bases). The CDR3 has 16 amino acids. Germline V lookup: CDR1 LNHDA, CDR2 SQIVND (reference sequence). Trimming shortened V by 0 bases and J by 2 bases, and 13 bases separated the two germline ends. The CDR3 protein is CASSIDPGQINTEAFF. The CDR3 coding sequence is TGTGCCAGTAGTATAGATCCCGGACAGATCAACACTGAAGCTTTCTTT.

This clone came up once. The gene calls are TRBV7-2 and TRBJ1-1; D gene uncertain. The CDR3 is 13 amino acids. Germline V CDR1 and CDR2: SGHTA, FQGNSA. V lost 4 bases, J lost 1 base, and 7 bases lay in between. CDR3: CASSSPGNTEAFF. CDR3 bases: TGTGCCAGCAGCTCGCCAGGGAACACTGAAGCTTTCTTT.

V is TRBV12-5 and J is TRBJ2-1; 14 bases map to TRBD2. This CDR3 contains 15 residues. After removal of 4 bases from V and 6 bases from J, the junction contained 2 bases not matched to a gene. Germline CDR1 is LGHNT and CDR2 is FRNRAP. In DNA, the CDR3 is TGTGCTAGTGGTTCGGGACTAGCGGGGGCCAATGAGCAGTTCTTC. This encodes CASGSGLAGANEQFF.

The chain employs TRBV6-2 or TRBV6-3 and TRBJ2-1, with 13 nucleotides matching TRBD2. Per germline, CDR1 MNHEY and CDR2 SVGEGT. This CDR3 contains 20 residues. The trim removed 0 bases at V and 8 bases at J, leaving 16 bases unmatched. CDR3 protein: CASSYSRDRATSGRAHEQFF. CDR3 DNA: TGTGCCAGCAGTTACTCTCGGGACAGGGCTACTAGCGGGAGGGCCCATGAGCAGTTCTTC.

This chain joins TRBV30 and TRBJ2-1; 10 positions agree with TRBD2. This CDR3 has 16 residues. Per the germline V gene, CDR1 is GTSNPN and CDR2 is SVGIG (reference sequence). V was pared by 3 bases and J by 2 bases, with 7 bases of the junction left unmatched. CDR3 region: CAWRASGRGTYNEQFF. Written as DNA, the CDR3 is TGTGCCTGGAGAGCTAGCGGGAGAGGGACCTACAATGAGCAGTTCTTC.

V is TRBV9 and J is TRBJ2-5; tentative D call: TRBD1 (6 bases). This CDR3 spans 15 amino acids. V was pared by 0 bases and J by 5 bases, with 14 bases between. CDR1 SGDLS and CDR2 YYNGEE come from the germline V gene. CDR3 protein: CASSVDQGPQETQYF. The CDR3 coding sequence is TGTGCCAGCAGCGTAGACCAGGGGCCACAGGAGACCCAGTACTTC.

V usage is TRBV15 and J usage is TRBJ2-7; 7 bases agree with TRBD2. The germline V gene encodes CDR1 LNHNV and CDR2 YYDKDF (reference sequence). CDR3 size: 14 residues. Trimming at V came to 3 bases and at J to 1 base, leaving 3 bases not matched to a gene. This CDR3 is CATSSPAGSYEQYF. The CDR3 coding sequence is TGTGCCACCAGCAGCCCAGCGGGGTCCTACGAGCAGTACTTC.

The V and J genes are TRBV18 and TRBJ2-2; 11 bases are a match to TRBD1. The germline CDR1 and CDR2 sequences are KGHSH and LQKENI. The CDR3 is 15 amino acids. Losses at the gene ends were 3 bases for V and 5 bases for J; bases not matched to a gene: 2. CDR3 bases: TGTGCCAGCTCACCGGACAGGGGGCTTACCGGGGAGCTGTTTTTT. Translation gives CASSPDRGLTGELFF. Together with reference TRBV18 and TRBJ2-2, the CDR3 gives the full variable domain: NAGVMQNPRHLVRRRGQEARLRCSPMKGHSHVYWYRQLPEEGLKFMVYLQKENIIDESGMPKERFSAEFPKEGPSILRIQQVVRGDSAAYFCASSPDRGLTGELFFGEGSRLTVL.

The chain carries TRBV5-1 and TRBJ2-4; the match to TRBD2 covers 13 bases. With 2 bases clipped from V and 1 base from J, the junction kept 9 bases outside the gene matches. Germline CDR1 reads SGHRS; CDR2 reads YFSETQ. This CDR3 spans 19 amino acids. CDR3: CASSLLAGGPGLAKNIQYF. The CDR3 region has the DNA TGCGCCAGCAGCTTACTAGCGGGAGGGCCGGGTTTGGCCAAAAACATTCAGTACTTC.

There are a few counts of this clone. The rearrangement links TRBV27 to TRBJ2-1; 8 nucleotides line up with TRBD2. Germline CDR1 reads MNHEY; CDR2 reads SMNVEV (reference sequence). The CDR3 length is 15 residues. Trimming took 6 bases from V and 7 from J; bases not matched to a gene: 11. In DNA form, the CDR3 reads TGTGCCAGCAGCTTCCGCGGACTAGCTGGGAATGAGCAGTTCTTC. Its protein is CASSFRGLAGNEQFF.

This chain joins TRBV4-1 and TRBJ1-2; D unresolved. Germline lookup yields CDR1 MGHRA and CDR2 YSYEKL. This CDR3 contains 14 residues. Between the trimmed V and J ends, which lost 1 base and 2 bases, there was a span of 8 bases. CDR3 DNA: TGCGCCAGCAGCCAAGGAGCTCAAAACTATGGCTACACCTTC. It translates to CASSQGAQNYGYTF.

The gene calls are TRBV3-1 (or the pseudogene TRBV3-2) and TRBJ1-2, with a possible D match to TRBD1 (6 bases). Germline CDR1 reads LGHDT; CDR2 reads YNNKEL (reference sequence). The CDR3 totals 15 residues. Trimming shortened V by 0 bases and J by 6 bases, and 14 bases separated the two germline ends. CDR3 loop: CASSQDLGQWNGYTF. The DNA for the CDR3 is TGTGCCAGCAGCCAAGATCTCGGACAGTGGAATGGCTACACCTTC.

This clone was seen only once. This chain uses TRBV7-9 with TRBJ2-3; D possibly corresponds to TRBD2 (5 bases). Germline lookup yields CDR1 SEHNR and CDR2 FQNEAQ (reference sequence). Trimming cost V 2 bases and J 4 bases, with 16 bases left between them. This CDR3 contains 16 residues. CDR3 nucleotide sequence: TGTGCCAGCAGCTTATCGGGGTGGAACCGTGCAGATACGCAGTATTTT. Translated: CASSLSGWNRADTQYF.

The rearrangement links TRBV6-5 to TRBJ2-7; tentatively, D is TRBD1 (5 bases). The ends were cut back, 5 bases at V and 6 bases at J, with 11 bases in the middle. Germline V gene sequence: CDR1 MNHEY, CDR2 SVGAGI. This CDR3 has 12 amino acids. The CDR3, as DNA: TGTGCCAGCAGTCCGGACATGGGCGAGCAGTACTTC. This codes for CASSPDMGEQYF.

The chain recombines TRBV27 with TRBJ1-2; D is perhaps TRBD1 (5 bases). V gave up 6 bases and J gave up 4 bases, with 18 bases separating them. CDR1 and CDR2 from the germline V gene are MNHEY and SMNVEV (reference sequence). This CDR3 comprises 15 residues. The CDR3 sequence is CASSSAGRTLYGYTF. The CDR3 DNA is TGTGCCAGCAGCTCTGCGGGGAGGACACTCTATGGCTACACCTTC.

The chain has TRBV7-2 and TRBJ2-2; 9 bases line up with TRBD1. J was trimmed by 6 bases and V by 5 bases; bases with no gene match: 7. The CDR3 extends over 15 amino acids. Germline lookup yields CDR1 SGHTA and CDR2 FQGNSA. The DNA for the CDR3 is TGTGCCAGCAGCCCCAGACAGGGGGGTCCCGGGGAGCTGTTTTTT. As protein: CASSPRQGGPGELFF.

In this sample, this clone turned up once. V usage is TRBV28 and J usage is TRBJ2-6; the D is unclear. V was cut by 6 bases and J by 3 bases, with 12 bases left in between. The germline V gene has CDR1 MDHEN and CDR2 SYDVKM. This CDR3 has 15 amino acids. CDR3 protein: CASRADIDGANVLTF. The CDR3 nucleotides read TGTGCCAGCAGAGCTGACATTGATGGGGCCAACGTCCTGACTTTC.

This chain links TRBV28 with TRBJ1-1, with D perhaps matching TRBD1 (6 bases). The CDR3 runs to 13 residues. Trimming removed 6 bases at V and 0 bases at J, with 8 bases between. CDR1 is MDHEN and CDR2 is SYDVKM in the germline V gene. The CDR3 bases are TGTGCCAGCAGGGGGGCCCTGAACACTGAAGCTTTCTTT. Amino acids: CASRGALNTEAFF.

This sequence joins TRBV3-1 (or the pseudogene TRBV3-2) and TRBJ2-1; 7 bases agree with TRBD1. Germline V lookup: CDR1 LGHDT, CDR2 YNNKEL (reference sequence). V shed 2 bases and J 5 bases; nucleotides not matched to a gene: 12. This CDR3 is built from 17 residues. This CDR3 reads CASSQRTGANVDNEQFF. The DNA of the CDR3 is TGTGCCAGCAGCCAAAGAACAGGGGCGAATGTAGACAATGAGCAGTTCTTC.

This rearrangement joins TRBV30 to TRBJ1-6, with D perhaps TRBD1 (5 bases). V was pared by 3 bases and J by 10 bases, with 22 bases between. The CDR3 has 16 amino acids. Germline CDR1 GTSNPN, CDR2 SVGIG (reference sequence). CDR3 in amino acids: CAWRPTSPGIGSPLHF. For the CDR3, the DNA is TGTGCCTGGAGGCCAACCAGTCCAGGGATTGGGTCACCCCTCCACTTT.

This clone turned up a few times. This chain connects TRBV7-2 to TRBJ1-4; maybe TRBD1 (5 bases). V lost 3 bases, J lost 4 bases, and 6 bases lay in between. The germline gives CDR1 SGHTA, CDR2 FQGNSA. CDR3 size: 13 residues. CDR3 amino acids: CASSFRGNEKLFF. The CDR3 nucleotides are TGTGCCAGCAGCTTTAGGGGTAATGAAAAACTGTTTTTT.

The CDR3 DNA follows: TGTGCCAGCAGCCCCGGGACTGGAGGTGAAAAACTGTTTTTT. It codes for CASSPGTGGEKLFF. The chain carries TRBV7-9 and TRBJ1-4; perhaps TRBD1 as D (5 bases). The CDR3 runs 14 residues. Germline V gene lookup returns CDR1 SEHNR and CDR2 FQNEAQ (reference sequence). V lost 5 bases, J lost 7 bases, and 14 bases lay in between.